One and the same sample provided the 32 T cell receptor beta chains below, sequenced in a study of T cell repertoires in cytomegalovirus infection. TCRdb processed the reads anew with MiXCR; each CDR3 protein has one entry. The table records around 170,000 distinct CDR3 sequences, around 14% of them present only once. Sequenced input: PBMCs. The receptors were gathered from a human donor in good health (CMV status not recorded). Some clones in this sample may be carry-over from other donors' samples.

This clonotype was detected a few times. The genes are TRBV29-1 and TRBJ1-5, with TRBD1 matching over 7 bases. With V trimmed by 4 bases and J by 2 bases, 2 bases remained unmatched. Per germline, CDR1 SQVTM and CDR2 ANQGSEA. This CDR3 has 13 residues. DNA for the CDR3: TGCAGCGTTGGCGACAGGGGCAATCAGCCCCAGCATTTT. It specifies CSVGDRGNQPQHF.

Here the CDR3 DNA reads TGCAGTGGGGGAGATAATGAAAAACTGTTTTTT. Translating it yields CSGGDNEKLFF. V is TRBV29-1 and J is TRBJ1-4; perhaps TRBD1 as D (5 bases). CDR1 and CDR2 (germline): SQVTM, ANQGSEA. The CDR3 spans 11 residues.

In its sample, this clonotype was seen many times. The chain joins TRBV7-9 to TRBJ1-1; D might be TRBD1 (5 bases). The germline V and J ends were trimmed by 2 bases and 1 base, with 11 bases remaining between them. Germline values: CDR1 SEHNR, CDR2 FQNEAQ (reference sequence). CDR3 size: 15 residues. CDR3 sequence (DNA): TGTGCCAGCAGCTTAAGGTTGGGGGGGAACACTGAAGCTTTCTTT. It specifies CASSLRLGGNTEAFF.

This clonotype was seen a handful of times. The CDR3 nucleotides are TGTGCCATCAGCCAGGGCGCCGGGGAGCTGTTTTTT. It codes for CAISQGAGELFF. V and J are TRBV10-3 and TRBJ2-2, with D possibly TRBD1 on 5 matching bases. The V end was cut by 6 bases, the J end by 6 bases, with 8 bases between. This CDR3 comprises 12 residues. Germline values: CDR1 ENHRY, CDR2 SYGVKD.

The sample holds a few counts of this clonotype. The J gene is TRBJ1-3, the V gene TRBV4-1; weak D call: TRBD1 (5 bases). V was clipped by 0 bases and J by 0 bases, with 12 bases between them. Germline-derived CDR1 and CDR2 are MGHRA and YSYEKL. The CDR3 contains 17 residues. The CDR3 region has the DNA TGCGCCAGCAGCCAAGATCCCGCAGGGACCTCTGGAAACACCATATATTTT. This translates into CASSQDPAGTSGNTIYF.

The J gene is TRBJ1-1, the V gene TRBV28, with D unresolved. V was pared by 7 bases and J by 1 base, with 16 bases between. Germline CDR1 is MDHEN and CDR2 is SYDVKM. This CDR3 region has 15 residues. CDR3 bases: TGTGCCAGCACCTTAGGGTTTTCAGGGAACACTGAAGCTTTCTTT. Encoded protein: CASTLGFSGNTEAFF.

V usage is TRBV11-3 and J usage is TRBJ2-5, with D unclear. The CDR3 contains 13 residues. V was clipped by 4 bases and J by 2 bases, with 8 bases between them. Germline CDR1 is SGHNT and CDR2 is YENEEA. Here the CDR3 DNA reads TGTGCCAGCAGCTCGTTGAATCAAGAGACCCAGTACTTC. Amino acid sequence: CASSSLNQETQYF.

In its sample, this clonotype was seen a few times. The V gene is TRBV18, the J gene TRBJ1-2; no definite D call. V was clipped by 6 bases and J by 6 bases, with 20 bases between them. Germline CDR1 reads KGHSH; CDR2 reads LQKENI. CDR3 length equals 15 residues. The CDR3 sequence is CASSPNPGTINGYTF. CDR3 DNA sequence: TGTGCCAGCTCCCCCAACCCGGGCACAATAAATGGCTACACCTTC.

This clonotype was seen a handful of times. V usage is TRBV12-3 or TRBV12-4 and J usage is TRBJ1-2; D perhaps matches TRBD1 (5 bases). Trimming pared 5 bases from V and 0 bases from J, leaving 16 bases between. This CDR3 is built from 16 residues. The CDR3 loop reads CASSPGLTGSNYGYTF. The CDR3 nucleotides are TGTGCCAGCAGTCCCGGGCTAACAGGATCTAACTATGGCTACACCTTC.

This clonotype was seen at least ten times. CDR3 nucleotide sequence: TGTGCCAGCAGCTTATTGAGAGGGGTGCCTGAAGCTTTCTTT. Translating it yields CASSLLRGVPEAFF. This chain connects TRBV7-2 to TRBJ1-1; tentative D call: TRBD1 (5 bases). The CDR3 sequence is 14 residues long. Trimming took off 2 bases at V and 6 bases at J, with 13 bases between the two ends. Germline CDR1 reads SGHTA; CDR2 reads FQGNSA.

This clonotype was counted many times. The genes are TRBV28 and TRBJ2-1; the match to TRBD2 covers 10 bases. This CDR3 comprises 15 residues. The trim removed 6 bases at V and 2 bases at J, leaving 4 bases unmatched. Germline CDR1 and CDR2: MDHEN and SYDVKM. CDR3 protein: CASSLLAGTYNEQFF. The DNA for the CDR3 is TGTGCCAGCAGCTTACTAGCGGGGACCTACAATGAGCAGTTCTTC.

This clonotype has a count of ten or more. This chain connects TRBV7-3 to TRBJ2-3; no definite D call. The germline CDR1 and CDR2 sequences are SGHTA and FQGTGA. The CDR3 is 17 residues long. Trimming stripped 0 bases from V and 1 base from J, with 14 bases between. CDR3 amino acids: CASSLTSSWDGTDTQYF. The CDR3 DNA is TGTGCCAGCAGCTTAACCAGTAGCTGGGATGGCACAGATACGCAGTATTTT.

This clonotype came up many times. The V call is TRBV28, the J call TRBJ1-5, with D unresolved. V dropped 6 bases and J dropped 3 bases, with 12 bases sitting between them. Germline loops: CDR1 MDHEN, CDR2 SYDVKM. The CDR3 loop spans 14 amino acids. Written as DNA, the CDR3 is TGTGCCAGCAGGTCCACGGGCCTCAATCAGCCCCAGCATTTT. This translates into CASRSTGLNQPQHF. Variable domain in full (rest from reference TRBV28 and TRBJ1-5): DVKVTQSSRYLVKRTGEKVFLECVQDMDHENMFWYRQDPGLGLRLIYFSYDVKMKEKGDIPEGYSVSREKKERFSLILESASTNQTSMYLCASRSTGLNQPQHFGDGTRLSIL.

The rearrangement uses TRBV14 and TRBJ1-6; 9 bases align to TRBD1. CDR1 and CDR2 from the germline V gene are SGHDN and FVKESK. The CDR3 totals 16 residues. J lost 0 bases, V lost 9 bases, and 6 bases had no gene match. In nucleotides, the CDR3 is TGTGCCAGTGGGACAGGGAGGATCTCCTATAATTCACCCCTCCACTTT. It codes for CASGTGRISYNSPLHF. Supplemented by reference TRBV14 and TRBJ1-6, the full variable domain reads EAGVTQFPSHSVIEKGQTVTLRCDPISGHDNLYWYRRVMGKEIKFLLHFVKESKQDESGMPNNRFLAERTGGTYSTLKVQPAELEDSGVYFCASGTGRISYNSPLHFGNGTRLTVT.

This clonotype appeared many times. This chain links TRBV5-5 with TRBJ2-1; D is perhaps TRBD2 (5 bases). Trimming pared 0 bases from V and 15 bases from J, leaving 13 bases between. Germline values: CDR1 SGHKS, CDR2 YYEKEE (reference sequence). The CDR3 sequence is 12 residues long. The DNA for the CDR3 is TGTGCCAGCAGCTTGGGGGAGAGGTTAATGTTCTTC. Its translation is CASSLGERLMFF.

This clonotype has ten or more counts. This chain links TRBV7-9 with TRBJ1-2; the D is unclear. The V gene's germline CDR1 is SEHNR and CDR2 FQNEAQ (reference sequence). The CDR3 has 16 amino acids. Deletions cut 3 bases from V and 2 bases from J, with 16 bases between. The CDR3 protein is CASSFLSLGVNYGYTF. The CDR3 DNA reads as TGTGCCAGCAGCTTCTTGTCGTTGGGCGTCAACTATGGCTACACCTTC.

Ten or more counts support this clonotype. The chain recombines TRBV7-8 with TRBJ2-7, with D tentatively TRBD1 (6 bases). From germline, CDR1 is SGHVS and CDR2 FQNEAQ. The CDR3 runs to 17 residues. Between the trimmed V and J ends, which lost 0 bases and 0 bases, there was a span of 15 bases. In DNA form, the CDR3 reads TGTGCCAGCAGCTTAGCCCCACAGGGCCGAAGCTCCTACGAGCAGTACTTC. Translation gives CASSLAPQGRSSYEQYF.

The chain joins TRBV6-6 to TRBJ1-1; 9 bases align to TRBD1. CDR3 length: 15 amino acids. CDR1 is MNHNY and CDR2 is SVGAGI in the germline V gene (reference sequence). The V and J ends lost 6 bases and 0 bases, in that order; junction bases with no gene match: 5. CDR3 amino acids: CASRRTGALNTEAFF. The CDR3 nucleotides are TGTGCCAGCAGAAGGACAGGGGCCTTGAACACTGAAGCTTTCTTT.

The chain joins TRBV29-1 to TRBJ1-1; D gene uncertain. Germline values: CDR1 SQVTM, CDR2 ANQGSEA. Trimming left V 1 base short and J 8 bases short, with 5 bases between. The CDR3 has 10 amino acids. The DNA of the CDR3 is TGCAGCGTTGAAGCCTTCGAAGCTTTCTTT. This gives the protein CSVEAFEAFF.

This clonotype was observed at least ten times. The gene calls are TRBV6-2 or TRBV6-3 and TRBJ2-7; 8 nucleotides agree with TRBD2. Unmatched junction bases numbered 11, after V lost 7 bases and J lost 3 bases. CDR1 is MNHEY, CDR2 SVGEGT, per germline. This CDR3 has 15 amino acids. The CDR3 sequence: CASTQPRAGDYEQYF. The CDR3 DNA is TGTGCCAGCACCCAGCCACGAGCGGGGGACTACGAGCAGTACTTC.

This clonotype has ten or more counts. The chain has TRBV7-2 and TRBJ1-1; perhaps TRBD1 as D (5 bases). The CDR3 has 11 residues. The V gene lost 5 bases and the J gene lost 10 bases, with 11 bases spanning the gap. The germline V gene has CDR1 SGHTA and CDR2 FQGNSA. The CDR3 reads CASSRDVGAFF. CDR3 bases: TGTGCCAGCAGCCGGGACGTGGGAGCTTTCTTT.

This clonotype appeared many times. The V call is TRBV19, the J call TRBJ1-1; D gene uncertain. Germline assignment: CDR1 LNHDA and CDR2 SQIVND (reference sequence). With 4 bases removed from V and 1 base from J, the gap between germline ends came to 13 bases. This CDR3 is 15 amino acids long. CDR3 residues: CASSKGNGRNTEAFF. CDR3 in DNA: TGTGCCAGTAGTAAGGGAAACGGGAGGAACACTGAAGCTTTCTTT.

The table lists this clonotype with many counts. The chain employs TRBV7-2 and TRBJ1-5; D remains ambiguous. Germline lookup yields CDR1 SGHTA and CDR2 FQGNSA. CDR3 size: 15 residues. With 3 bases removed from V and 0 bases from J, the gap between germline ends came to 9 bases. The CDR3, as DNA: TGTGCCAGCAGCTTCAATAGCAATAGCAATCAGCCCCAGCATTTT. Its translation is CASSFNSNSNQPQHF.

This clonotype was seen many times. The chain has TRBV7-2 and TRBJ1-2; D remains ambiguous. V was clipped by 2 bases and J by 2 bases, with 6 bases between them. This CDR3 contains 13 residues. Germline loops: CDR1 SGHTA, CDR2 FQGNSA. This CDR3 is CASSLRVNYGYTF. For the CDR3, the DNA is TGTGCCAGCAGCTTACGAGTGAACTATGGCTACACCTTC.

In this sample, this clonotype turned up many times. The chain carries TRBV28 and TRBJ1-4; D not resolved. From germline, CDR1 is MDHEN and CDR2 SYDVKM. V gave up 5 bases and J gave up 6 bases, with 16 bases separating them. The CDR3 consists of 15 residues. CDR3 in amino acids: CASSPPGGWDEKLFF. As DNA, the CDR3 is TGTGCCAGCAGTCCCCCGGGAGGATGGGATGAAAAACTGTTTTTT.

This clonotype came up a few times. This sequence joins TRBV5-1 and TRBJ2-3, with 9 positions matching TRBD2. This CDR3 comprises 14 residues. CDR1 SGHRS and CDR2 YFSETQ come from the germline V gene. Unmatched junction bases numbered 5, after V lost 6 bases and J lost 3 bases. CDR3 sequence reads: CASTRTSVTDTQYF. Written as DNA, the CDR3 is TGCGCCAGCACCCGGACTAGCGTGACAGATACGCAGTATTTT.

V usage is TRBV9 and J usage is TRBJ1-2; 9 bases fit TRBD1. With 3 bases clipped from V and 2 bases from J, the junction kept 5 bases outside the gene matches. Germline CDR1 and CDR2: SGDLS and YYNGEE. CDR3 length: 15 residues. CDR3 in amino acids: CASSARDRENYGYTF. The DNA of the CDR3 is TGTGCCAGCAGCGCCCGGGACAGGGAGAACTATGGCTACACCTTC.

This clonotype has ten or more counts. The rearrangement joins TRBV11-2 to TRBJ2-1; the match to TRBD2 covers 11 bases. The CDR3 runs to 15 residues. The V gene's germline CDR1 is SGHAT and CDR2 FQNNGV. The V segment lost 2 bases and the J segment 8 bases; nucleotides outside the gene matches: 5. This chain's CDR3 is CASSLYGTSGDEQFF. The CDR3 nucleotides are TGTGCCAGCAGCTTATATGGGACTAGCGGAGATGAGCAGTTCTTC.

This clonotype appeared a few times. The V and J genes are TRBV6-2 or TRBV6-3 and TRBJ1-5, with TRBD1 matching 7 bases. Trimming took 6 bases from V and 5 from J; bases not matched to a gene: 7. The CDR3 length is 14 residues. CDR1 is MNHEY and CDR2 is SVGEGT in the germline V gene. CDR3 DNA sequence: TGTGCCAGCAGCCGACAGGGATCGGATCAGCCCCAGCATTTT. Amino acids: CASSRQGSDQPQHF.

This clonotype was seen ten or more times. The V and J genes are TRBV18 and TRBJ1-1; no clear D. Per germline, CDR1 KGHSH and CDR2 LQKENI. With 3 bases removed from V and 6 bases from J, the gap between germline ends came to 14 bases. This CDR3 has 14 amino acids. CDR3 amino acids: CASSPGHSGAEAFF. DNA for the CDR3: TGTGCCAGCTCACCTGGGCATTCCGGCGCTGAAGCTTTCTTT.

On this clonotype itself: One end of the junction fails to match germline, which may point to a read error. This sequence joins TRBV5-1 and TRBJ2-3; possible D gene TRBD2, 5 bases. Per the germline V gene, CDR1 is SGHRS and CDR2 is YFSETQ. CDR3 length equals 15 residues. CDR3 in amino acids: CASSLADPSIDTQYF. The CDR3 nucleotides are TGCGCCAGCAGCTTGGCTGATCCTAGCATAGATACGCAGTATTTT.

The chain has TRBV20-1 and TRBJ2-7; D is uncertain. The V and J ends lost 1 base and 2 bases respectively, with 9 bases between them. The germline V gene encodes CDR1 DFQATT and CDR2 SNEGSKA (reference sequence). The CDR3 is 13 residues long. Here the CDR3 DNA reads TGCAGTGCTAGAGTCCCTACAACCTACGAGCAGTACTTC. Protein: CSARVPTTYEQYF.